A single sample is the source of the 4 T cell receptor beta chains below, sequenced in a study of T-cell reconstitution after alpha-beta-depleted transplantation in children. TCRbeta library construction was performed incorporating unique molecular identifiers. MiXCR was run by TCRdb on the PCR reads, yielding one entry per CDR3 protein. In the table there are approximately 270,000 distinct CDR3 sequences, more than 20% of which are singletons. Sequencing was performed on PBMCs, mostly from graft donor cells, taken 360 days after TCRalphabeta/CD19-depleted stem cell transplant. The receptors here all came from a female patient between 2 and 15 years old who had a stem cell transplant for congenital amegakaryocytic thrombocytopenia, so the T cells may come from the graft donor.

This clonotype turned up a few times. The V gene is TRBV4-1, the J gene TRBJ2-1, with D perhaps matching TRBD1 (5 bases). The V and J ends lost 0 bases and 4 bases respectively, with 7 bases between them. This CDR3 has 14 amino acids. Germline assignment: CDR1 MGHRA and CDR2 YSYEKL. Written as DNA, the CDR3 is TGCGCCAGCAGCCAAGATGGGGCTTACAATGAGCAGTTCTTC. Residues: CASSQDGAYNEQFF.

The sample holds a few counts of this clonotype. The gene calls are TRBV4-1 and TRBJ1-1; D remains unclear. V was cut by 6 bases and J by 0 bases, with 5 bases left in between. This CDR3 has 12 residues. CDR1 is MGHRA, CDR2 YSYEKL, per germline. In DNA form, the CDR3 reads TGCGCCAGCAGATCGGTGAACACTGAAGCTTTCTTT. Encoded protein: CASRSVNTEAFF.

The chain has TRBV6-1 and TRBJ2-2; no clear D gene. Deletions cut 4 bases from V and 2 bases from J, with 8 bases between. Germline CDR1 reads MNHNS; CDR2 reads SASEGT. This CDR3 is 14 amino acids long. DNA for the CDR3: TGTGCCAGCAGTGCCCGGGCCAACACCGGGGAGCTGTTTTTT. Encoded protein: CASSARANTGELFF.

This clonotype was recorded many times. The V and J genes are TRBV20-1 and TRBJ1-1; D remains ambiguous. This CDR3 is 12 amino acids long. V lost 4 bases and J 3 bases, leaving 9 bases between the germline ends. Germline-derived CDR1 and CDR2 are DFQATT and SNEGSKA (reference sequence). The CDR3 here is CSATARYTEAFF. CDR3 DNA sequence: TGCAGTGCTACCGCACGGTACACTGAAGCTTTCTTT.